Below are 8 T cell receptor beta chains sequenced from a single sample in a study of cytomegalovirus exposure and HLA in healthy donors. Use of 60 Vbeta and 13 Jbeta primers characterized the PCR. Profiling relied on immunoSEQ multiplex PCR, and the TCRdb table lists in-frame clones only, not all of them. Of 200,000 to 250,000 clones in the sample, approximately 70% were seen once. The sequencing input was PBMCs. These receptors were taken from a man between 35 and 55 years old in good health and CMV-seropositive.

CDR3 sequence reads: CASSREGAGNTIYF. In DNA, the CDR3 is TGTGCCAGCAGCAGGGAGGGAGCTGGAAACACCATATATTTT. The genes are TRBV6-1 and TRBJ1-3; the D gene is possibly TRBD1 (5 bases). Germline V gene data show CDR1 as MNHNS and CDR2 as SASEGT. V was trimmed by 6 bases and J by 2 bases, leaving 11 bases between them. CDR3 size: 14 residues.

This chain uses TRBV21-1 with TRBJ1-2. TRBV21-1 is annotated as a pseudogene. The CDR3 sequence is 13 residues long. This chain's CDR3 is CASSKDECHGYTF. The CDR3 bases are TGTGCCAGCAGCAAAGATGAGTGTCATGGCTACACCTTC.

V is TRBV10-3 and J is TRBJ2-3; TRBD1 matches at 7 bases. Trimming removed 7 bases from V and 0 bases from J; junction bases left unmatched: 10. The CDR3 runs 16 residues. From germline, CDR1 is ENHRY and CDR2 SYGVKD. Here the CDR3 DNA reads TGTGCCATCACCAAGAGAGGGGGCGAGAGCACAGATACGCAGTATTTT. Its translation: CAITKRGGESTDTQYF.

The chain couples TRBV7-2 to TRBJ2-1, with 7 bases fitting TRBD2. Unmatched junction bases numbered 11, after V lost 2 bases and J lost 7 bases. CDR3 size: 16 residues. The germline CDR1 and CDR2 sequences are SGHTA and FQGNSA. CDR3 amino acids: CASSLRAGTIGNEQFF. The CDR3, as DNA: TGTGCCAGCAGCTTAAGAGCGGGGACCATTGGGAATGAGCAGTTCTTC.

For this clone: One junction end does not reproduce the germline sequence, and a read error may be involved. The rearrangement uses TRBV4-1 and TRBJ2-7, with D possibly matching TRBD1 (6 bases). The CDR3 is 17 residues long. Per the germline V gene, CDR1 is MGHRA and CDR2 is YSYEKL. This CDR3 reads CASSQGGSAQGSFEQYF. DNA for the CDR3: TGCGCCAGCAGCCAAGGGGGGTCGGCTCAGGGGTCCTTCGAGCAGTACTTC.

This sequence joins TRBV6-5 and TRBJ1-2; the D gene is possibly TRBD1 (6 bases). V was cut by 7 bases and J by 1 base, with 13 bases left in between. CDR3 length: 14 amino acids. Germline values: CDR1 MNHEY, CDR2 SVGAGI. The CDR3 DNA is TGTGCCAGCACCCCAGGGGTTTATAACTATGGCTACACCTTC. Its protein is CASTPGVYNYGYTF.

The chain joins TRBV6-5 to TRBJ1-3, with a tentative D call TRBD1 (5 bases). The V gene lost 5 bases and the J gene lost 2 bases, with 13 bases spanning the gap. Germline CDR1 and CDR2: MNHEY and SVGAGI. CDR3 size: 15 residues. The CDR3 nucleotides read TGTGCCAGCAGTCGTAGCGGGGGAACTGGAAACACCATATATTTT. Protein: CASSRSGGTGNTIYF.

The J gene is TRBJ2-1, the V gene TRBV4-1; tentatively, D is TRBD2 (6 bases). Germline CDR1 and CDR2: MGHRA and YSYEKL. The CDR3 totals 17 residues. V was shortened by 0 bases and J by 2 bases, with 14 bases between the two germline ends. The CDR3 DNA follows: TGCGCCAGCAGCCAAGAGGTGGCGGGGCCTACCTACAATGAGCAGTTCTTC. Its protein is CASSQEVAGPTYNEQFF.